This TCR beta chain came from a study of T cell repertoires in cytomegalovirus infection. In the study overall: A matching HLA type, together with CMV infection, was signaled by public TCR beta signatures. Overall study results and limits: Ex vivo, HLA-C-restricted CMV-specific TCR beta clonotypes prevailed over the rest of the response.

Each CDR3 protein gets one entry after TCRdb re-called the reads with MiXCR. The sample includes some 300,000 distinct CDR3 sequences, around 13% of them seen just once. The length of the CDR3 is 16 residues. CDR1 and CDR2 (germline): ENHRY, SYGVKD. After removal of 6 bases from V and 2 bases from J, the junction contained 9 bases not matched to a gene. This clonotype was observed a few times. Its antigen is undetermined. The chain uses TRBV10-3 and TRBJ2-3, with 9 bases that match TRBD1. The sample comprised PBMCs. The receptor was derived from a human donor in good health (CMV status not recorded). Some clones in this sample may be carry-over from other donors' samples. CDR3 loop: CAIRDRDRALTDTQYF. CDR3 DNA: TGTGCCATCAGAGACCGGGACAGGGCCCTCACAGATACGCAGTATTTT.